A selection of T cell receptor beta chains follows, all from one sample in a study of cytomegalovirus exposure and HLA in healthy donors. Profiled with immunoSEQ multiplex PCR; TCRdb holds only in-frame clones, not every one. Here the sample spans 150,000 to 200,000 clones, 55% to 65% being singletons. Sequences were obtained from PBMCs. The origin of the receptors is a man aged 35-49 years in good health and CMV-seronegative. Each CDR3 is given with its conserved first and last residue. Each record gives: D gene, J gene, V gene, CDR3 protein. A D gene is named only where the DNA matches it firmly.

D gene: -
J gene: TRBJ2-3
V gene: TRBV19
CDR3 protein: CAIAYPGTDTQYF

D gene: -
J gene: TRBJ2-6
V gene: TRBV6-5
CDR3 protein: CASSYSGSSGANVLTF

D gene: TRBD1
J gene: TRBJ2-1
V gene: TRBV5-1
CDR3 protein: CASSWDRAPYNEQFF

D gene: -
J gene: TRBJ2-4
V gene: TRBV7-2
CDR3 protein: CASSLSTEAKNIQYF

D gene: TRBD1
J gene: TRBJ2-3
V gene: TRBV19
CDR3 protein: CASSIGTGSTDTQYF

D gene: -
J gene: TRBJ2-2
V gene: TRBV14
CDR3 protein: CASSQELAGTGELFF

D gene: -
J gene: TRBJ2-1
V gene: TRBV2
CDR3 protein: CACHYTGEDNEQFF

D gene: -
J gene: TRBJ2-1
V gene: TRBV27
CDR3 protein: CANNNEQFF

D gene: TRBD1
J gene: TRBJ1-2
V gene: TRBV5-7
CDR3 protein: CASSSSGGACYGYTF

D gene: -
J gene: TRBJ1-5
V gene: TRBV23-1
CDR3 protein: CASSLLPVVQPQHF

D gene: -
J gene: TRBJ2-7
V gene: TRBV5-6
CDR3 protein: CASSLVTDTGYEQYF

D gene: TRBD2
J gene: TRBJ2-1
V gene: TRBV5-1
CDR3 protein: CASSLSPSTSTNEQFF

D gene: TRBD1
J gene: TRBJ1-2
V gene: TRBV9
CDR3 protein: CASSAGTGGYGYTF

D gene: TRBD1
J gene: TRBJ2-7
V gene: TRBV19
CDR3 protein: CASSKLGQGGEQYF

D gene: -
J gene: TRBJ2-5
V gene: TRBV9
CDR3 protein: CASSVGPSQETQYF

D gene: TRBD2
J gene: TRBJ2-3
V gene: TRBV30
CDR3 protein: CAWSPGRTSGSPDTQYF

D gene: TRBD2
J gene: TRBJ2-3
V gene: TRBV10-1
CDR3 protein: CASRGNAHRAGATDTQYF

D gene: -
J gene: TRBJ2-2
V gene: TRBV11-2
CDR3 protein: CASSLSGGGGELFF

D gene: -
J gene: TRBJ2-7
V gene: TRBV5-4
CDR3 protein: CASSSPRDGSLVGEQYF

D gene: -
J gene: TRBJ2-2
V gene: TRBV27
CDR3 protein: CASSLHTGELFF

D gene: TRBD2
J gene: TRBJ2-7
V gene: TRBV4-1
CDR3 protein: CASSQGTSGRAYEQYF

D gene: TRBD2
J gene: TRBJ2-1
V gene: TRBV6-4
CDR3 protein: CASSASGSSYNEQFF

D gene: TRBD1
J gene: TRBJ2-7
V gene: TRBV7-9
CDR3 protein: CASSYSTGEREQYF

D gene: -
J gene: TRBJ1-2
V gene: TRBV7-3
CDR3 protein: CASSLGPDNYGYTF

D gene: -
J gene: TRBJ1-2
V gene: TRBV2
CDR3 protein: CASKLEGPSGYTF

D gene: -
J gene: TRBJ1-1
V gene: TRBV29-1
CDR3 protein: CSAVLTEAFF

D gene: TRBD2
J gene: TRBJ2-4
V gene: TRBV7-2
CDR3 protein: CASSPRTSGGVKNIQYF

D gene: -
J gene: TRBJ2-3
V gene: TRBV19
CDR3 protein: CASSTRARGDTQYF

D gene: -
J gene: TRBJ2-2
V gene: TRBV10-3
CDR3 protein: CAISGLIIGTGELFF

D gene: -
J gene: TRBJ1-4
V gene: TRBV28
CDR3 protein: CASRPQNLNEKLFF

D gene: TRBD1
J gene: TRBJ1-1
V gene: TRBV7-2
CDR3 protein: CASSLAHRGMAFF

D gene: TRBD1
J gene: TRBJ1-2
V gene: TRBV7-2
CDR3 protein: CASSLRTGSEGYTF

D gene: -
J gene: TRBJ1-2
V gene: TRBV19
CDR3 protein: CASSIDTGTRTNYGYTF

D gene: TRBD2
J gene: TRBJ2-1
V gene: TRBV30
CDR3 protein: CAWSEAGTYNEQFF

D gene: -
J gene: TRBJ2-3
V gene: TRBV7-9
CDR3 protein: CASSLAGSTDTQYF

D gene: TRBD2
J gene: TRBJ2-3
V gene: TRBV5-1
CDR3 protein: CASSALAGGGTDTQYF

D gene: -
J gene: TRBJ2-7
V gene: TRBV18
CDR3 protein: CASSPLQAGVGEQYF

D gene: -
J gene: TRBJ2-2
V gene: TRBV7-9
CDR3 protein: CASSLYRENTGELFF

D gene: TRBD1
J gene: TRBJ2-2
V gene: TRBV5-5
CDR3 protein: CASSQGQGARTGELFF

D gene: TRBD1
J gene: TRBJ1-3
V gene: TRBV7-6
CDR3 protein: CASSHRQGSSGNTIYF

D gene: TRBD2
J gene: TRBJ2-3
V gene: TRBV9
CDR3 protein: CASSVTLAGGTDTQYF